The clone carrying this T cell receptor beta chain was counted between two and nine times. Its antigen is as yet unknown. This beta chain slipped into a library made for alpha chains as a stray read, so its size is not meaningful. Time point reported: sample taken at primary tumor resection. The source of the sample is a study of spatial heterogeneity in lung cancer. Trimming pared 2 bases from V and 2 bases from J, leaving 9 bases between. The CDR3 runs 14 residues. Germline CDR1 and CDR2: KGHSH and LQKENI. Findings and limits, study-wide: Mutation tallies in tumors tracked expanded intratumoral alpha and beta TCR counts.

From the 5' RACE reads, TCRdb called clonotypes with MiXCR, one entry per CDR3 protein. The table records thousands of distinct CDR3 sequences, approximately 14% of them present only once. The TCR originated in a male donor with early-stage non-small cell lung cancer. The chain employs TRBV18 and TRBJ1-1; the D gene is possibly TRBD1 (5 bases). Source: lung tumor tissue, taken at surgery. The CDR3 loop reads CASSPTTANTEAFF. CDR3 nucleotide sequence: TGTGCCAGCTCACCAACGACAGCTAACACTGAAGCTTTCTTT.